This T cell receptor (beta chain) is from a study of T cell changes during pregnancy in multiple sclerosis. The data were produced by immunoSEQ multiplex PCR, yet TCRdb's version contains in-frame clones alone and is incomplete. This repertoire shows approximately 60,000 clones, about 90% found once; its top ten account for 5% to 7.5%. Germline V CDR1 and CDR2: MGHRA, YSYEKL. The CDR3 contains 19 residues. Trimming cost V 4 bases and J 0 bases; bases outside gene matches: 10. The chain employs TRBV4-1 and TRBJ2-1; 12 bases align to TRBD2. This sample comprised peripheral blood, obtained in the third trimester of pregnancy. This receptor was taken from a female donor in good health, enrolled as a control in a pregnancy study. The CDR3 DNA reads as TGCGCCAGCAGCCTCCCCGGGACTAGCGGGCCTTACTCCTACAATGAGCAGTTCTTC. This translates into CASSLPGTSGPYSYNEQFF.